This T cell receptor beta chain came from a study of blood T cell repertoires in COVID-19. Study-wide background: Sources were T cells, B-cell-depleted T cells, or PBMCs; the material itself was cDNA or gDNA.

From germline, CDR1 is SGHRS and CDR2 YFSETQ. This CDR3 is built from 19 residues. Unmatched junction bases numbered 16, after V lost 2 bases and J lost 2 bases. Authors' processing steps: For nucleated cells, counts were estimated from reference gene primer amplification. TCRdb's copy holds only in-frame clones and misses some; the assay was immunoSEQ multiplex PCR. V and J calls and clone size are copied from that table; D and trimming were computed from the DNA. The profile covers about 360,000 clones, with about 88% appearing a single time and 3% taken by the ten largest. Sequenced: peripheral blood. This TCR was sampled from a human donor in a cohort sampled during active COVID-19. V is TRBV5-1 and J is TRBJ2-5; the match to TRBD2 covers 9 bases. The CDR3: CASSFPSLHSGSLQETQYF. The CDR3 region has the DNA TGCGCCAGCAGCTTCCCTAGTTTGCATAGCGGGAGTTTGCAAGAGACCCAGTACTTC.